Listed here are 26 T cell receptor beta chains from one sample, sequenced in a study of CD8 T cells in ankylosing spondylitis. TCRdb processed the 5' RACE reads anew with MiXCR; each CDR3 protein has one entry. The top ten hold around 30% of the sample, which has around 250,000 distinct CDR3 sequences, about 18% seen once. Material for sequencing was blood, either unsorted or a sorted T cell fraction (not recorded which). The receptors stem from a male donor with ankylosing spondylitis or in good health (not recorded which).

CDR3: CASSEGAGASEQFF. For the CDR3, the DNA is TGTGCCAGCAGTGAAGGGGCAGGGGCGTCTGAGCAGTTCTTC. This chain uses TRBV25-1 with TRBJ2-1; tentative D call: TRBD1 (6 bases). Germline V gene data show CDR1 as MGHDK and CDR2 as SYGVNS. The CDR3 has 14 amino acids. V lost 2 bases and J 9 bases, leaving 14 bases between the germline ends.

The V gene is TRBV4-2, the J gene TRBJ2-1; the match to TRBD2 covers 8 bases. The CDR3 has 17 amino acids. J gave up 7 bases and V 0 bases, and 11 bases lay outside the gene matches. The germline V gene encodes CDR1 LGHNA and CDR2 YNFKEQ. The CDR3 protein is CASSQESGLGFSNEQFF. The CDR3 DNA is TGTGCCAGCAGCCAAGAATCGGGACTAGGATTTAGTAATGAGCAGTTCTTC.

This clonotype was recorded a few times. The chain recombines TRBV7-3 with TRBJ1-1; unclear D gene. The CDR3 is 13 residues long. The V gene's germline CDR1 is SGHTA and CDR2 FQGTGA. V gave up 6 bases and J gave up 5 bases, with 13 bases separating them. CDR3 in amino acids: CASSAGLGTEAFF. The CDR3, as DNA: TGTGCCAGCAGTGCGGGGTTGGGGACTGAAGCTTTCTTT.

The V and J genes are TRBV6-4 and TRBJ2-1, with TRBD2 identical over 11 bases. The germline CDR1 and CDR2 sequences are MRHNA and SNTAGT. The ends lost 2 bases at V and 9 bases at J; junction bases unmatched: 9. The CDR3 totals 16 residues. CDR3 region: CASSDMTSGVSGEQFF. CDR3 DNA sequence: TGTGCCAGCAGTGACATGACTAGCGGGGTCTCGGGTGAGCAGTTCTTC.

This clonotype came up a few times. V and J are TRBV12-3 or TRBV12-4 and TRBJ2-2; D ambiguous. The CDR3 loop spans 14 amino acids. V shed 7 bases and J shed 2 bases, with 11 bases lying between them. This CDR3 is CASNPGPNTGELFF. CDR3 coding DNA: TGTGCCAGCAACCCTGGGCCAAACACCGGGGAGCTGTTTTTT.

V and J are TRBV6-5 and TRBJ2-1; TRBD1 agrees at 9 bases. CDR1 is MNHEY, CDR2 SVGAGI, per germline. Trimming at V came to 0 bases and at J to 8 bases, leaving 14 bases not matched to a gene. The CDR3 is made up of 18 amino acids. CDR3: CASSYSFTGGTSGDEQFF. CDR3 DNA: TGTGCCAGCAGTTACTCGTTCACAGGGGGCACCTCCGGGGATGAGCAGTTCTTC.

A few counts support this clonotype. This chain joins TRBV5-1 and TRBJ1-4; D not resolved. Trimming removed 0 bases from V and 3 bases from J, with 6 bases in between. Germline lookup yields CDR1 SGHRS and CDR2 YFSETQ. The CDR3 has 14 residues. The CDR3 DNA follows: TGCGCCAGCAGCTTGGATGGATCTAATGAAAAACTGTTTTTT. Protein sequence: CASSLDGSNEKLFF.

This clonotype was detected a few times. This chain joins TRBV6-4 and TRBJ2-1; possibly TRBD2 for D (5 bases). There are 13 residues in the CDR3. V was shortened by 5 bases and J by 3 bases, with 8 bases between the two germline ends. The germline gives CDR1 MRHNA, CDR2 SNTAGT. CDR3 bases: TGTGCCAGCAGTAGCGGTATCTACAATGAGCAGTTCTTC. This codes for CASSSGIYNEQFF.

About this clonotype: Compared with germline, one end of the junction differs, possibly owing to a read error. This chain joins TRBV12-3 or TRBV12-4 and TRBJ2-2, with D maybe TRBD2 (5 bases). The CDR3 runs to 15 residues. The CDR3 sequence is CASSFPPGSTGELSF. The CDR3 DNA is TGTGCCAGCAGTTTTCCCCCGGGATCCACCGGGGAGCTGTCTTTT.

This clonotype was seen more than once but under ten times. The chain uses TRBV5-1 and TRBJ1-2, with 9 bases fitting TRBD1. With V trimmed by 1 base and J by 3 bases, 13 bases remained unmatched. Germline values: CDR1 SGHRS, CDR2 YFSETQ. The length of the CDR3 is 18 residues. In DNA, the CDR3 is TGCGCCAGCAGCTTGTCCCGGGACAGGGATCCGGGGGACTATGGCTACACCTTC. Its protein is CASSLSRDRDPGDYGYTF.

This clonotype was seen at least ten times. This chain joins TRBV24-1 and TRBJ2-3; D is possibly TRBD1 or TRBD2 (5 bases each). The ends were cut back, 3 bases at V and 6 bases at J, with 12 bases in the middle. Germline-derived CDR1 and CDR2 are KGHDR and SFDVKD. The CDR3 is made up of 14 amino acids. CDR3 nucleotides: TGTGCCACCAGTGATCCGGGGCTGGCGGATACGCAGTATTTT. It yields the protein CATSDPGLADTQYF.

The CDR3 DNA reads TGTGCCAGCAGCCCCACGAGATGGGGGGGAACTGAAGCTTTCTTT. Translated: CASSPTRWGGTEAFF. The chain employs TRBV7-8 and TRBJ1-1, with a weak D call TRBD1 (5 bases). V dropped 5 bases and J dropped 5 bases, with 18 bases sitting between them. The CDR3 extends over 15 amino acids. Germline values: CDR1 SGHVS, CDR2 FQNEAQ.

This clonotype was counted many times. This sequence joins TRBV7-2 and TRBJ2-5; tentatively, D is TRBD2 (5 bases). CDR3 length equals 12 residues. Deletions cut 5 bases from V and 5 bases from J, with 9 bases between. Germline assignment: CDR1 SGHTA and CDR2 FQGNSA. CDR3 nucleotides: TGTGCCAGCAGCACTCGCGGGGAGACCCAGTACTTC. Translating gives CASSTRGETQYF. Supplemented by reference TRBV7-2 and TRBJ2-5, the full variable domain reads GAGVSQSPSNKVTEKGKDVELRCDPISGHTALYWYRQSLGQGLEFLIYFQGNSAPDKSGLPSDRFSAERTGGSVSTLTIQRTQQEDSAVYLCASSTRGETQYFGPGTRLLVL.

This clonotype was counted a few times. This chain uses TRBV15 with TRBJ2-3; TRBD2 matches at 7 bases. CDR1 is LNHNV, CDR2 YYDKDF, per germline (reference sequence). V lost 4 bases, J lost 6 bases, and 16 bases stayed unmatched. This CDR3 has 17 residues. CDR3: CATSKTIVAGEYDTQYF. The CDR3, as DNA: TGTGCCACCAGCAAAACGATCGTGGCGGGAGAATACGATACGCAGTATTTT.

The chain is built from TRBV7-9 and TRBJ2-1, with 12 bases aligning to TRBD2. Germline V lookup: CDR1 SEHNR, CDR2 FQNEAQ (reference sequence). Germline trimming cut 6 bases from V and 13 bases from J; bases unmatched to any gene: 16. This CDR3 comprises 16 residues. The CDR3 nucleotides read TGTGCCAGCAGTCAAGAAGGACTAGCGGGGTTCGAGGAACAGTTCTTC. As protein: CASSQEGLAGFEEQFF.

This clonotype counts as medium-sized (0.01 to 0.1%). The chain uses TRBV5-1 and TRBJ2-1, with 10 nucleotides matching TRBD2. The ends lost 4 bases at V and 0 bases at J; junction bases unmatched: 4. The germline V gene encodes CDR1 SGHRS and CDR2 YFSETQ. This CDR3 contains 16 residues. Here the CDR3 DNA reads TGCGCCAGCAGCAAAGGACTAGCGGACTCCTACAATGAGCAGTTCTTC. Protein product: CASSKGLADSYNEQFF.

V and J are TRBV20-1 and TRBJ2-7; D unresolved. The CDR3 consists of 13 residues. Trimming cost V 2 bases and J 2 bases, with 10 bases left between them. Germline V CDR1 and CDR2: DFQATT, SNEGSKA (reference sequence). Here the CDR3 reads CSARPLEPYEQYF. In DNA form, the CDR3 reads TGCAGTGCTAGACCTTTAGAACCCTACGAGCAGTACTTC.

Comments on this clonotype: Sequence at one end of the junction differs from germline and may be a read error. The chain employs TRBV5-1 and TRBJ2-2, with TRBD2 identical over 9 bases. The CDR3 sequence is 16 residues long. CDR1 is SGHRS, CDR2 YFSETQ, per germline. The CDR3 bases are TGCGCCAGCAGCTTGAGACTAGCGGTTGACACCGGGGTGCTGTTTTTT. Amino acids: CASSLRLAVDTGVLFF.

This chain uses TRBV7-2 with TRBJ2-7, with D maybe TRBD2 (6 bases). Germline lookup yields CDR1 SGHTA and CDR2 FQGNSA. The V gene lost 5 bases and the J gene lost 5 bases, with 19 bases spanning the gap. CDR3 size: 15 residues. CDR3: CASSPMVLAGNEQYF. DNA of the CDR3: TGTGCCAGCAGCCCAATGGTACTAGCAGGGAACGAGCAGTACTTC.

V usage is TRBV5-1 and J usage is TRBJ2-1, with D possibly being TRBD1 (5 bases). There are 12 residues in the CDR3. Between the trimmed V and J ends, which lost 3 bases and 10 bases, there was a span of 11 bases. CDR1 and CDR2 from the germline V gene are SGHRS and YFSETQ. CDR3 sequence (DNA): TGCGCCAGCAGCTATACAGGTGGGGAGCAGTTCTTC. Translating it yields CASSYTGGEQFF.

This clonotype was seen only a few times. CDR3 sequence reads: CASSDEVGAPQETQYF. Here the CDR3 DNA reads TGTGCCAGCAGCGATGAGGTGGGGGCCCCCCAAGAGACCCAGTACTTC. The chain is built from TRBV27 and TRBJ2-5, with D possibly being TRBD1 (6 bases). The CDR3 length is 16 residues. Germline V gene sequence: CDR1 MNHEY, CDR2 SMNVEV (reference sequence). Trimming pared 6 bases from V and 1 base from J, leaving 18 bases between.

The rearrangement uses TRBV28 and TRBJ2-1, with D possibly TRBD1 on 6 matching bases. Trimming stripped 2 bases from V and 3 bases from J, with 8 bases between. Germline CDR1 is MDHEN and CDR2 is SYDVKM. CDR3 length equals 14 residues. DNA of the CDR3: TGTGCCAGCAGTTTACTACAGGGCTACAATGAGCAGTTCTTC. Protein: CASSLLQGYNEQFF.

The chain couples TRBV7-3 to TRBJ2-7; unclear D gene. The CDR3 contains 14 residues. CDR1 is SGHTA, CDR2 FQGTGA, per germline. Trimming stripped 8 bases from V and 2 bases from J, with 16 bases between. The CDR3 nucleotides are TGTGCCAGCTACTTACTGTCAGGACCCTACGAGCAGTACTTC. Translation gives CASYLLSGPYEQYF.

The chain combines TRBV29-1 with TRBJ1-2, with D hard to call. Germline assignment: CDR1 SQVTM and CDR2 ANQGSEA. The V and J ends lost 0 bases and 2 bases respectively, with 13 bases between them. The CDR3 has 15 amino acids. CDR3 DNA sequence: TGCAGCGTTGAAGATTCGGGGAGCCCGAACTATGGCTACACCTTC. It specifies CSVEDSGSPNYGYTF.

The sample holds a few counts of this clonotype. The chain has TRBV2 and TRBJ2-7, with TRBD2 matching 7 bases. Germline V gives CDR1 SNHLY, CDR2 FYNNEI. The J segment lost 2 bases and the V segment lost 7 bases, leaving 5 bases of the junction unmatched. This CDR3 comprises 13 residues. CDR3 sequence: CASTASGPYEQYF. The CDR3 nucleotides are TGTGCCAGCACAGCTAGCGGACCCTACGAGCAGTACTTC. Full variable domain (remainder filled in from reference TRBV2 and TRBJ2-7): EPEVTQTPSHQVTQMGQEVILRCVPISNHLYFYWYRQILGQKVEFLVSFYNNEISEKSEIFDDQFSVERPDGSNFTLKIRSTKLEDSAMYFCASTASGPYEQYFGPGTRLTVT.

The J gene is TRBJ1-1, the V gene TRBV9, with 10 bases that match TRBD1. Per germline, CDR1 SGDLS and CDR2 YYNGEE. This CDR3 comprises 20 residues. With V trimmed by 4 bases and J by 0 bases, 18 bases remained unmatched. In nucleotides, the CDR3 is TGTGCCAGCAGCACTAGTCCCCGGGACAGGGGACTTTTTATGAACACTGAAGCTTTCTTT. This codes for CASSTSPRDRGLFMNTEAFF.